This T cell receptor (beta chain) was retrieved from a study of cytomegalovirus exposure and HLA in healthy donors. Study-level findings and limits: Based on reports, TCR beta sequences accurately predicted HLA-A and HLA-B alleles for most subjects. Reports credit the classifier with highly specific, highly sensitive diagnosis of cytomegalovirus status. Within the data, a cluster of highly shared sequence variants was likely a sequencing artifact.

A multiplex PCR was run with 60 Vbeta primers and 13 Jbeta primers. Profiling relied on immunoSEQ multiplex PCR, and the TCRdb table lists in-frame clones only, not all of them. The sample has fewer than 200,000 clones, around 78% seen once. A note on this clone: Its antigen is not known.

With 5 bases clipped from V and 1 base from J, the junction kept 4 bases outside the gene matches. Per the germline V gene, CDR1 is SGHRS and CDR2 is YFSETQ. The CDR3 covers 15 residues. The TCR originated in a female donor in good health and CMV-seronegative. Sequenced material: PBMCs. The chain carries TRBV5-1 and TRBJ2-2, with 8 bases lining up with TRBD1. The CDR3 protein is CASRRDRLNTGELFF. In nucleotides, the CDR3 is TGCGCCAGCAGGAGGGACAGGCTGAACACCGGGGAGCTGTTTTTT.